One and the same sample provided the 23 T cell receptor beta chains below, sequenced in a study of shared clonotypes between healthy human individuals. TCRdb's copy holds only in-frame clones and misses some; the assay was immunoSEQ multiplex PCR. The sample has 490,000 or so clones, about three quarters seen once. The sequencing input was PBMCs. Receptor source: a woman in her thirties or forties in good health. Some clones in this sample may be carry-over from other donors' samples.

The gene calls are TRBV19 and TRBJ1-1; D is possibly TRBD1 (6 bases). V lost 8 bases to trimming and J lost 4 bases, with 20 bases between them. Germline assignment: CDR1 LNHDA and CDR2 SQIVND (reference sequence). The CDR3 runs to 15 residues. CDR3 region: CASGGKGGAGTEAFF. The CDR3, as DNA: TGTGCCAGTGGAGGTAAGGGGGGCGCGGGCACTGAAGCTTTCTTT.

CDR3 protein: CASSWGVEAFF. In DNA form, the CDR3 reads TGTGCCAGCAGCTGGGGCGTCGAAGCTTTCTTT. V is TRBV7-9 and J is TRBJ1-1; D is perhaps TRBD1 (5 bases). The CDR3 has 11 residues. Trimming pared 4 bases from V and 8 bases from J, leaving 8 bases between. Germline loops: CDR1 SEHNR, CDR2 FQNEAQ (reference sequence).

The chain carries TRBV19 and TRBJ2-1; a weak D match, TRBD2 (6 bases). The CDR3 covers 14 residues. Trimming took off 2 bases at V and 6 bases at J, with 11 bases between the two ends. Per the germline V gene, CDR1 is LNHDA and CDR2 is SQIVND (reference sequence). CDR3 sequence (DNA): TGTGCCAGTAGTATACGGGGGTTTGGCAATGAGCAGTTCTTC. It codes for CASSIRGFGNEQFF.

The V gene is TRBV28, the J gene TRBJ1-5, with D hard to call. Germline CDR1 reads MDHEN; CDR2 reads SYDVKM. The CDR3 has 14 amino acids. The V and J ends lost 6 bases and 6 bases respectively, with 15 bases between them. In DNA, the CDR3 is TGTGCCAGCAGGCCCACGGGTGCGGTTCAGCCCCAGCATTTT. It specifies CASRPTGAVQPQHF.

Comments on this clone: A far bigger clonotype differs at one base, so this is likely a read error. The V call is TRBV4-1, the J call TRBJ2-1, with 10 positions matching TRBD2. There are 14 residues in the CDR3. The junction had 3 bases not matched to a gene; V was cut back by 3 bases and J by 7 bases. Germline V gives CDR1 MGHRA, CDR2 YSYEKL. The CDR3 DNA reads as TGCGCCAGCAGCCATACTAGCGGGATTAATGAGCAGTTCTTC. As protein: CASSHTSGINEQFF.

V gene TRBV29-1 combines with J gene TRBJ2-1; D is perhaps TRBD2 (9 bases). The V gene's germline CDR1 is SQVTM and CDR2 ANQGSEA. The CDR3 totals 13 residues. Trimming took off 7 bases at V and 7 bases at J, with 17 bases between the two ends. In DNA, the CDR3 is TGCAGCGCGGACAGGGCGGGGGGGAATGAGCAGTTCTTC. Translating it yields CSADRAGGNEQFF.

This chain links TRBV5-1 with TRBJ2-1; 8 bases fit TRBD2. Per germline, CDR1 SGHRS and CDR2 YFSETQ. This CDR3 is 15 amino acids long. V lost 1 base and J lost 4; bases outside the gene matches: 4. CDR3 loop: CASSLIAGTYNEQFF. The CDR3, as DNA: TGCGCCAGCAGCTTGATAGCGGGGACATACAATGAGCAGTTCTTC. Supplemented by reference TRBV5-1 and TRBJ2-1, the full variable domain reads KAGVTQTPRYLIKTRGQQVTLSCSPISGHRSVSWYQQTPGQGLQFLFEYFSETQRNKGNFPGRFSGRQFSNSRSEMNVSTLELGDSALYLCASSLIAGTYNEQFFGPGTRLTVL.

This sequence joins TRBV7-2 and TRBJ2-1; 16 nucleotides line up with TRBD2. In germline, CDR1 is SGHTA, CDR2 FQGNSA. The junction had 6 bases not matched to a gene; V was cut back by 4 bases and J by 6 bases. This CDR3 region has 17 residues. Here the CDR3 reads CASSSGLAGGPGNEQFF. In DNA form, the CDR3 reads TGTGCCAGCAGCTCGGGACTAGCGGGAGGGCCGGGCAATGAGCAGTTCTTC. The entire variable domain, with the rest obtained from reference TRBV7-2 and TRBJ2-1, is as follows: GAGVSQSPSNKVTEKGKDVELRCDPISGHTALYWYRQSLGQGLEFLIYFQGNSAPDKSGLPSDRFSAERTGGSVSTLTIQRTQQEDSAVYLCASSSGLAGGPGNEQFFGPGTRLTVL.

V is TRBV30 and J is TRBJ2-1, with D perhaps TRBD2 (5 bases). Germline CDR1 reads GTSNPN; CDR2 reads SVGIG (reference sequence). There are 14 residues in the CDR3. The V end was cut by 0 bases, the J end by 4 bases, with 10 bases between. As DNA, the CDR3 is TGTGCCTGGAGTGTACATGGACTTTACAATGAGCAGTTCTTC. Amino acid sequence: CAWSVHGLYNEQFF.

This chain links TRBV6-1 with TRBJ2-5, with a tentative D call TRBD1 (5 bases). The length of the CDR3 is 13 residues. Germline V CDR1 and CDR2: MNHNS, SASEGT. CDR3 DNA: TGTGCAACCGGCTCGCAGGGACAAGAGACCCAGTACTTC. This sequence encodes CATGSQGQETQYF.

This clone was found a few times. The CDR3 here is CASTGGLSSYEQYF. The CDR3 DNA reads TGTGCCAGCACCGGGGGGCTGAGCTCCTACGAGCAGTACTTC. The chain is built from TRBV6-1 and TRBJ2-7; TRBD2 might be the D (7 bases). Germline V lookup: CDR1 MNHNS, CDR2 SASEGT. The CDR3 spans 14 residues. V was shortened by 7 bases and J by 0 bases, with 13 bases between the two germline ends.

The chain joins TRBV5-1 to TRBJ2-1, with 9 nucleotides matching TRBD2. The V gene end was trimmed by 0 bases and the J gene end by 9 bases; junction bases not matched to a gene: 7. The CDR3 has 15 residues. CDR1 and CDR2 (germline): SGHRS, YFSETQ. The CDR3 loop is CASSLVSGGVGEQFF. The DNA for the CDR3 is TGCGCCAGCAGCTTGGTTAGCGGGGGAGTGGGTGAGCAGTTCTTC.

This clone was observed a single time. The V and J genes are TRBV28 and TRBJ2-1, with D perhaps matching TRBD1 (5 bases). V lost 11 bases and J 7 bases, leaving 12 bases between the germline ends. The CDR3 covers 11 residues. The germline CDR1 and CDR2 sequences are MDHEN and SYDVKM. The CDR3 DNA follows: TGTGCCTCTATGTCAGGGAATGAGCAGTTCTTC. Protein sequence: CASMSGNEQFF.

In its sample, this clone was seen a few times. With a far larger clone one base away, a read error is the likely cause. Given the absence of the conserved phenylalanine or tryptophan at the CDR3 end, a read error is likely. The DNA is left out, because the CDR3 cannot be placed on it with certainty; the CDR3 is given as TCRdb lists it. The CDR3: CASSTSWDRKTL. The chain links TRBV7-9 to TRBJ1-2; the D segment call TRBD1 is taken from the table without a DNA check. The CDR3 numbers 12 amino acids, ends counted. The germline CDR1 and CDR2 sequences are SEHNR and FQNEAQ (reference sequence).

The J gene is TRBJ2-7, the V gene TRBV19; perhaps TRBD1 as D (7 bases). V was pared by 8 bases and J by 4 bases, with 24 bases between. The germline CDR1 and CDR2 sequences are LNHDA and SQIVND (reference sequence). This CDR3 comprises 16 residues. CDR3 DNA sequence: TGTGCCAGTGCCGATTTGGGCAGGGGGGTTAGTTACGAGCAGTACTTC. Translation gives CASADLGRGVSYEQYF.

The V call is TRBV28, the J call TRBJ1-1, with D tentatively TRBD1 (6 bases). The ends were cut back, 3 bases at V and 6 bases at J, with 26 bases in the middle. Germline CDR1 is MDHEN and CDR2 is SYDVKM. The CDR3 has 18 residues. CDR3 loop: CASSFFITGTPVGAEAFF. The CDR3 DNA is TGTGCCAGCAGTTTTTTTATTACTGGGACACCAGTCGGTGCTGAAGCTTTCTTT.

The J gene is TRBJ1-3, the V gene TRBV11-3; 8 bases map to TRBD1. The CDR3 has 15 residues. The trim removed 5 bases at V and 0 bases at J, leaving 3 bases unmatched. Germline lookup yields CDR1 SGHNT and CDR2 YENEEA. The CDR3: CASSPGTGSGNTIYF. CDR3 nucleotide sequence: TGTGCCAGCAGCCCCGGGACAGGCTCTGGAAACACCATATATTTT.

This chain uses TRBV6-5 with TRBJ1-5; weak D call: TRBD1 (5 bases). Germline V gene sequence: CDR1 MNHEY, CDR2 SVGAGI. This CDR3 has 15 amino acids. The V gene lost 6 bases and the J gene lost 7 bases, with 19 bases spanning the gap. In nucleotides, the CDR3 is TGTGCCAGCAGCGCCGGGACGCTGTCCCGACAGCCCCAGCATTTT. Residues: CASSAGTLSRQPQHF.

The gene calls are TRBV7-2 and TRBJ2-2, with 8 bases aligning to TRBD2. This CDR3 is built from 15 residues. CDR1 and CDR2 (germline): SGHTA, FQGNSA. The trim removed 4 bases at V and 5 bases at J, leaving 6 bases unmatched. CDR3 residues: CASSWSGSRTGELFF. The CDR3 DNA reads as TGTGCCAGCAGCTGGAGCGGGAGTCGGACCGGGGAGCTGTTTTTT.

The chain links TRBV27 to TRBJ2-7, with 7 positions matching TRBD1. CDR1 is MNHEY, CDR2 SMNVEV, per germline (reference sequence). This CDR3 is built from 13 residues. V lost 6 bases to trimming and J lost 5 bases; unmatched junction nucleotides: 7. For the CDR3, the DNA is TGTGCCAGCAGCCTACGACAGGGCGACGAGCAGTACTTC. Translating it yields CASSLRQGDEQYF.

J is TRBJ2-5 and V is TRBV6-4, with D unclear. The CDR3 spans 13 residues. The ends were cut back, 8 bases at V and 1 base at J, with 11 bases in the middle. Germline V lookup: CDR1 MRHNA, CDR2 SNTAGT. The CDR3 here is CASPPSVQETQYF. The DNA for the CDR3 is TGTGCCAGCCCCCCTTCAGTCCAAGAGACCCAGTACTTC.

The CDR3 loop is CASKPGLGDREQYF. CDR3 sequence (DNA): TGTGCCAGCAAGCCGGGACTAGGGGATCGCGAGCAGTACTTC. The chain joins TRBV2 to TRBJ2-5; 8 bases line up with TRBD2. The end of the DNA aligns better with TRBJ2-7, so the J call may be wrong. The CDR3 runs 14 residues. Germline CDR1 and CDR2: SNHLY and FYNNEI.

The V and J genes are TRBV11-1 and TRBJ2-7, with 10 bases that match TRBD2. This CDR3 contains 14 residues. After removal of 2 bases from V and 3 bases from J, the junction contained 1 base not matched to a gene. Germline assignment: CDR1 SGHAT and CDR2 FQDESV (reference sequence). The CDR3 DNA sequence: TGTGCCAGCAGCTTACAGCGGGGGGGCTACGAGCAGTACTTC. This sequence encodes CASSLQRGGYEQYF.